The 32 T cell receptor beta chains given below trace back to one sample, sequenced in a study of healthy donors' naive CD4 and CD8 T cells. Each TCR library used roughly 490 ng of total RNA and a linear amplification protocol. TCRdb re-called the reads through MiXCR, storing one row per CDR3 protein. The sample shows around 180,000 distinct CDR3 sequences, around 80% of them seen only once. Sequenced material: naive CD4+ and CD8+ T cells sorted from blood, pooled from several donors. These receptors came from a pool of human donors in good health; the sample pools cells from several healthy donors.

This clonotype was counted only a few times. V is TRBV29-1 and J is TRBJ1-2, with D possibly TRBD1 on 5 matching bases. The V and J ends lost 7 bases and 3 bases respectively, with 21 bases between them. This CDR3 region has 15 residues. Germline-derived CDR1 and CDR2 are SQVTM and ANQGSEA. CDR3 bases: TGCAGCGCCGGAAGGTTAGGACAAGAAGACTATGGCTACACCTTC. It specifies CSAGRLGQEDYGYTF.

V is TRBV11-2 and J is TRBJ2-1; D call uncertain. From germline, CDR1 is SGHAT and CDR2 FQNNGV. Trimming took off 1 base at V and 2 bases at J, with 12 bases between the two ends. This CDR3 has 16 residues. The CDR3 region has the DNA TGTGCCAGCAGCTTAGCGACGCGGCTTACCTACAATGAGCAGTTCTTC. Amino acids: CASSLATRLTYNEQFF.

The chain is built from TRBV20-1 and TRBJ2-1; 12 bases are a match to TRBD2. Losses at the gene ends were 5 bases for V and 7 bases for J; bases not matched to a gene: 9. This CDR3 spans 15 amino acids. The germline V gene has CDR1 DFQATT and CDR2 SNEGSKA (reference sequence). CDR3 loop: CSAHRLAGVINEQFF. The CDR3 DNA reads as TGCAGTGCTCATCGACTAGCGGGGGTAATAAATGAGCAGTTCTTC.

V is TRBV19 and J is TRBJ2-2; D is perhaps TRBD1 (6 bases). The CDR3 runs to 15 residues. V gave up 6 bases and J gave up 0 bases, with 11 bases separating them. Germline V CDR1 and CDR2: LNHDA, SQIVND (reference sequence). The CDR3 sequence is CASRSGTTNTGELFF. As DNA, the CDR3 is TGTGCCAGTAGATCCGGGACAACGAACACCGGGGAGCTGTTTTTT.

This clonotype was recorded a few times. V and J are TRBV19 and TRBJ2-7; D call uncertain. Germline loops: CDR1 LNHDA, CDR2 SQIVND (reference sequence). CDR3 length: 13 residues. The V and J ends lost 9 bases and 2 bases respectively, with 14 bases between them. As DNA, the CDR3 is TGTGCCAGCGAGGACCGGTTTACCTACGAGCAGTACTTC. This gives the protein CASEDRFTYEQYF.

J is TRBJ2-3 and V is TRBV5-1; D remains ambiguous. Germline lookup yields CDR1 SGHRS and CDR2 YFSETQ. The CDR3 totals 15 residues. Trimming removed 0 bases from V and 6 bases from J, with 14 bases in between. CDR3 protein: CASSLEHPPRDTQYF. CDR3 in DNA: TGCGCCAGCAGCTTGGAGCATCCACCCAGGGATACGCAGTATTTT.

The CDR3 region is CAISPTSGTGAYNEQFF. The CDR3 nucleotides read TGTGCCATCAGCCCGACTAGCGGGACAGGGGCCTACAATGAGCAGTTCTTC. The rearrangement joins TRBV10-3 to TRBJ2-1; D is perhaps TRBD2 (11 bases). There are 17 residues in the CDR3. With 6 bases removed from V and 2 bases from J, the gap between germline ends came to 20 bases. The V gene's germline CDR1 is ENHRY and CDR2 SYGVKD.

The chain combines TRBV27 with TRBJ2-3; D is ambiguous. Germline values: CDR1 MNHEY, CDR2 SMNVEV (reference sequence). Deletions cut 5 bases from V and 1 base from J, with 7 bases between. There are 13 residues in the CDR3. CDR3 in amino acids: CASSATRTDTQYF. Here the CDR3 DNA reads TGTGCCAGCAGTGCTACCCGCACAGATACGCAGTATTTT.

The table lists this clonotype with a few counts. The chain is built from TRBV6-5 and TRBJ2-7; D possibly corresponds to TRBD1 (5 bases). From germline, CDR1 is MNHEY and CDR2 SVGAGI. Trimming removed 2 bases from V and 0 bases from J, with 5 bases in between. This CDR3 region has 13 residues. CDR3 sequence (DNA): TGTGCCAGCAGTTACGACAGCTCCTACGAGCAGTACTTC. Translation: CASSYDSSYEQYF.

This clonotype was counted only a few times. The genes are TRBV6-5 and TRBJ1-2; 7 bases match TRBD1. Trimming cost V 2 bases and J 3 bases; bases outside gene matches: 6. The germline gives CDR1 MNHEY, CDR2 SVGAGI. This CDR3 region has 15 residues. CDR3 DNA sequence: TGTGCCAGCAGTTACGAAGGACAGGCAGACTATGGCTACACCTTC. As protein: CASSYEGQADYGYTF.

This clonotype was picked up a small number of times. J is TRBJ2-7 and V is TRBV6-5; weak D call: TRBD1 (6 bases). The germline V gene has CDR1 MNHEY and CDR2 SVGAGI. The CDR3 totals 15 residues. Trimming left V 0 bases short and J 3 bases short, with 12 bases between. The DNA of the CDR3 is TGTGCCAGCAGTTACTCAGCAGGGGAAGACTACGAGCAGTACTTC. It translates to CASSYSAGEDYEQYF.

CDR3 protein: CASSLVTRREETQYF. The CDR3 DNA reads as TGTGCCAGCAGCTTAGTCACGCGCCGAGAAGAGACCCAGTACTTC. The V gene is TRBV11-2, the J gene TRBJ2-5; D not resolved. V gave up 1 base and J gave up 3 bases, with 12 bases separating them. Per the germline V gene, CDR1 is SGHAT and CDR2 is FQNNGV. The CDR3 runs to 15 residues.

This clonotype has a single count. The chain links TRBV20-1 to TRBJ1-6; a possible D gene is TRBD1 (6 bases). The CDR3 spans 15 residues. Germline V gives CDR1 DFQATT, CDR2 SNEGSKA (reference sequence). Trimming left V 1 base short and J 8 bases short, with 15 bases between. The CDR3 is CSARGPGTSDSPLHF. CDR3 coding DNA: TGCAGTGCTAGAGGCCCAGGGACAAGTGATTCACCCCTCCACTTT.

A remark on this clonotype: At one boundary the junction diverges from the germline segment, which might be a read error. This rearrangement joins TRBV6-4 to TRBJ2-3, with unresolved D. The CDR3 totals 13 residues. Per germline, CDR1 MRHNA and CDR2 SNTAGT. The CDR3 loop reads CAGSPRPGDTQYF. CDR3 bases: TGTGCCGGCAGCCCTCGTCCCGGGGATACGCAGTATTTT.

This clonotype was seen only a few times. CDR3 loop: CSARDLWEAFF. The CDR3 DNA is TGCAGTGCTAGAGATCTCTGGGAAGCTTTCTTT. This chain joins TRBV20-1 and TRBJ1-1; the D is unclear. The CDR3 has 11 residues. Trimming removed 0 bases from V and 8 bases from J, with 7 bases in between. Germline V lookup: CDR1 DFQATT, CDR2 SNEGSKA (reference sequence).

The V gene is TRBV30, the J gene TRBJ2-1; no firm D call. The CDR3 extends over 13 amino acids. Germline values: CDR1 GTSNPN, CDR2 SVGIG (reference sequence). V was pared by 3 bases and J by 0 bases, with 6 bases between. The CDR3 reads CAWRMNSYNEQFF. The DNA for the CDR3 is TGTGCCTGGAGAATGAACTCCTACAATGAGCAGTTCTTC.

This clonotype was counted once. The chain couples TRBV29-1 to TRBJ2-7; TRBD1 agrees at 9 bases. Per germline, CDR1 SQVTM and CDR2 ANQGSEA. The CDR3 runs 11 residues. J lost 6 bases, V lost 7 bases, and 4 bases had no gene match. DNA of the CDR3: TGCAGCGGGTTACAGGGGGCCGAGCAGTACTTC. Protein: CSGLQGAEQYF.

The chain carries TRBV6-5 and TRBJ2-7, with no clear D. Trimming shortened V by 0 bases and J by 1 base, and 10 bases separated the two germline ends. Germline CDR1 MNHEY, CDR2 SVGAGI. The CDR3 is made up of 15 amino acids. CDR3 bases: TGTGCCAGCAGTTACTCGAACCAGCGATCCTACGAGCAGTACTTC. This gives the protein CASSYSNQRSYEQYF.

This clonotype was counted between two and nine times. The chain combines TRBV6-1 with TRBJ2-5; D unresolved. Trimming removed 1 base at V and 3 bases at J, with 6 bases between. Germline V CDR1 and CDR2: MNHNS, SASEGT. This CDR3 region has 13 residues. CDR3: CASSEGTEETQYF. In DNA form, the CDR3 reads TGTGCCAGCAGTGAAGGCACAGAAGAGACCCAGTACTTC.

In regard to this clonotype: Relative to the germline gene, one junction end is altered; a read error may explain this. The V and J genes are TRBV19 and TRBJ1-5; 9 bases line up with TRBD1. The CDR3 extends over 17 amino acids. Germline V gives CDR1 LNHDA, CDR2 SQIVND (reference sequence). DNA for the CDR3: TGTGCCAGTAGTATGGGACCCACAGGGGGCGGATCTCGGCCCCGGCATTTT. This codes for CASSMGPTGGGSRPRHF.

This clonotype came up once. This chain links TRBV11-3 with TRBJ1-3, with a weak D call TRBD1 (5 bases). The ends were cut back, 5 bases at V and 0 bases at J, with 14 bases in the middle. The CDR3 is made up of 16 amino acids. Looked up from germline, CDR1 is SGHNT and CDR2 is YENEEA. CDR3 DNA: TGTGCCAGCAGCAGGGGACGGTCTAACTCTGGAAACACCATATATTTT. Translation gives CASSRGRSNSGNTIYF.

V and J are TRBV29-1 and TRBJ1-1; D not resolved. Trimming left V 1 base short and J 2 bases short, with 8 bases between. The V gene's germline CDR1 is SQVTM and CDR2 ANQGSEA. The CDR3 has 13 residues. CDR3: CSVEGQSNTEAFF. CDR3 sequence (DNA): TGCAGCGTTGAAGGGCAGAGCAACACTGAAGCTTTCTTT.

J is TRBJ2-1 and V is TRBV27; a weak D match, TRBD2 (5 bases). With 8 bases removed from V and 7 bases from J, the gap between germline ends came to 15 bases. There are 13 residues in the CDR3. Per the germline V gene, CDR1 is MNHEY and CDR2 is SMNVEV (reference sequence). The CDR3 nucleotides are TGTGCCAGCGGGGAGTTACCTGTAAATGAGCAGTTCTTC. It yields the protein CASGELPVNEQFF.

The V call is TRBV10-3, the J call TRBJ1-2, with TRBD1 matching 9 bases. V gave up 8 bases and J gave up 6 bases; unmatched junction bases: 16. The CDR3 is 16 amino acids. Germline lookup yields CDR1 ENHRY and CDR2 SYGVKD. The CDR3 loop is CAIRPHRDRESDGYTF. CDR3 in DNA: TGTGCCATCCGCCCCCACCGGGACAGGGAATCCGATGGCTACACCTTC.

The chain links TRBV29-1 to TRBJ2-1; no reliable D call. V was cut by 0 bases and J by 0 bases, with 9 bases left in between. CDR1 is SQVTM and CDR2 is ANQGSEA in the germline V gene. The CDR3 extends over 15 amino acids. In DNA form, the CDR3 reads TGCAGCGTTGAAGATGGGTATCGCTCCTACAATGAGCAGTTCTTC. Translation: CSVEDGYRSYNEQFF.

The chain carries TRBV30 and TRBJ1-5; unclear D gene. Trimming pared 1 base from V and 0 bases from J, leaving 10 bases between. The CDR3 is 15 amino acids. CDR1 and CDR2 (germline): GTSNPN, SVGIG (reference sequence). CDR3 nucleotide sequence: TGTGCCTGGAGTGCCGACACCAATAGCAATCAGCCCCAGCATTTT. Residues: CAWSADTNSNQPQHF. The whole variable domain, filled in from reference TRBV30 and TRBJ1-5, reads SQTIHQWPATLVQPVGSPLSLECTVEGTSNPNLYWYRQAAGRGLQLLFYSVGIGQISSEVPQNLSASRPQDRQFILSSKKLLLSDSGFYLCAWSADTNSNQPQHFGDGTRLSIL.

The chain links TRBV15 to TRBJ2-7; weak D call: TRBD1 (7 bases). Germline lookup yields CDR1 LNHNV and CDR2 YYDKDF (reference sequence). This CDR3 is 13 amino acids long. Trimming took off 4 bases at V and 5 bases at J, with 12 bases between the two ends. CDR3: CATSIRGENEQYF. Here the CDR3 DNA reads TGTGCCACCAGCATCAGGGGGGAGAACGAGCAGTACTTC.

V and J are TRBV6-5 and TRBJ2-3, with 9 positions matching TRBD2. There are 16 residues in the CDR3. Per the germline V gene, CDR1 is MNHEY and CDR2 is SVGAGI. V was clipped by 2 bases and J by 4 bases; unmatched bases: 7. The CDR3 nucleotides are TGTGCCAGCAGTTACAGAGGGGTAGCGGGGGCAGATACGCAGTATTTT. This gives the protein CASSYRGVAGADTQYF.

This chain links TRBV6-2 or TRBV6-3 with TRBJ2-1, with D unclear. Trimming shortened V by 5 bases and J by 2 bases, and 19 bases separated the two germline ends. Germline V gene data show CDR1 as MNHEY and CDR2 as SVGEGT. The CDR3 is 17 amino acids. CDR3 DNA sequence: TGTGCCAGCAGTGACCGACGACAACGGGTCACCTACAATGAGCAGTTCTTC. Translation: CASSDRRQRVTYNEQFF.

The rearrangement joins TRBV29-1 to TRBJ2-7; TRBD1 is a possible D gene (6 bases). CDR1 and CDR2 (germline): SQVTM, ANQGSEA. CDR3 size: 12 residues. The V gene lost 7 bases and the J gene lost 3 bases, with 13 bases spanning the gap. CDR3 loop: CSGGTSVYEQYF. CDR3 nucleotides: TGCAGCGGGGGGACATCCGTCTACGAGCAGTACTTC.

The gene calls are TRBV30 and TRBJ1-1; D uncertain. Germline V gene lookup returns CDR1 GTSNPN and CDR2 SVGIG (reference sequence). This CDR3 contains 15 residues. Trimming removed 3 bases at V and 7 bases at J, with 21 bases between. The CDR3 nucleotides are TGTGCCTGGAGCGCAACTAAGTCCGGACGGCATGAAGCTTTCTTT. It translates to CAWSATKSGRHEAFF.

The rearrangement joins TRBV29-1 to TRBJ2-7; perhaps TRBD2 as D (7 bases). The CDR3 loop spans 13 amino acids. V was shortened by 3 bases and J by 2 bases, with 11 bases between the two germline ends. Per the germline V gene, CDR1 is SQVTM and CDR2 is ANQGSEA. This chain's CDR3 is CSVEGGPPYEQYF. Written as DNA, the CDR3 is TGCAGCGTTGAGGGGGGGCCTCCCTACGAGCAGTACTTC.